This entry features one T cell receptor beta chain sequence. This record belongs to a study of blood T cell repertoires in COVID-19. Study-wide context: PBMCs, B-cell-depleted T cells, or T cells were the source of the cDNA or gDNA that made up the material.

The V end was cut by 2 bases, the J end by 11 bases, with 12 bases between. This CDR3 is 12 amino acids long. Germline CDR1 is MNHEY and CDR2 is SMNVEV (reference sequence). It was during active infection that Seattle patients were enrolled and then longitudinally followed. Original analysis: Amplification of reference gene primers was used by the study to estimate nucleated cell counts. The protocol was immunoSEQ multiplex PCR, while the TCRdb copy is restricted to in-frame clones and leaves out a portion. Clonal size and the V and J genes are those of that table, whereas D and trimming came from the DNA. The repertoire has 150,000 or so clones, approximately 86% of them found once; the top ten carry about 0.6%.

The chain has TRBV27 and TRBJ1-1; D is unclear. The sequenced sample consisted of peripheral blood. The receptor's source is a man aged 60 to 69 with COVID-19, enrolled during active disease. The CDR3 nucleotides read TGTGCCAGCAGTTTACCAAGTAATCAGGCTTTCTTT. It is translated as CASSLPSNQAFF.